The 20 T cell receptor beta chains below all came from one sample that was sequenced in a study of cytomegalovirus exposure and HLA in healthy donors. The study ran its PCR with 60 Vbeta and 13 Jbeta primers. Profiled with immunoSEQ multiplex PCR; TCRdb holds only in-frame clones, not every one. The table lists about 130,000 clones, roughly four fifths of them singletons, with around 1.9% in the top ten. The material sequenced was PBMCs. Receptors originate from a woman in her 50s in good health and CMV-seronegative.

This clone occurred once. V gene TRBV28 combines with J gene TRBJ2-1; 13 bases are a match to TRBD2. V lost 5 bases, J lost 10 bases, and 11 bases stayed unmatched. CDR1 and CDR2 from the germline V gene are MDHEN and SYDVKM. The CDR3 is 16 amino acids. DNA of the CDR3: TGTGCCAGCAGTCCGGGAGGACTAGCGGGAGAAAGCGAGCAGTTCTTC. Translating gives CASSPGGLAGESEQFF.

The V and J genes are TRBV5-1 and TRBJ1-3, with 7 bases aligning to TRBD1. Germline CDR1 is SGHRS and CDR2 is YFSETQ. The CDR3 has 14 residues. J lost 4 bases, V lost 4 bases, and 5 bases had no gene match. The CDR3 loop reads CASSVTGSGNTIYF. CDR3 DNA: TGCGCCAGCAGCGTGACAGGGTCCGGAAACACCATATATTTT.

The chain combines TRBV18 with TRBJ2-1; the match to TRBD2 covers 10 bases. Looked up from germline, CDR1 is KGHSH and CDR2 is LQKENI. This CDR3 has 20 amino acids. The V gene end was trimmed by 3 bases and the J gene end by 5 bases; junction bases not matched to a gene: 19. The CDR3 sequence: CASSPERLVASGSVDNEQFF. The CDR3 DNA follows: TGTGCCAGCTCACCCGAACGACTGGTGGCTAGCGGGAGCGTCGACAATGAGCAGTTCTTC.

This rearrangement joins TRBV15 to TRBJ2-2, with unresolved D. The CDR3 length is 13 residues. Germline loops: CDR1 LNHNV, CDR2 YYDKDF (reference sequence). Trimming pared 1 base from V and 7 bases from J, leaving 7 bases between. CDR3 loop: CATSRGRNGELFF. CDR3 DNA: TGTGCCACCAGCAGAGGGAGAAACGGGGAGCTGTTTTTT.

The V and J genes are TRBV5-6 and TRBJ1-1; D may be TRBD1 (6 bases). The CDR3 runs 18 residues. Per the germline V gene, CDR1 is SGHDT and CDR2 is YYEEEE. V gave up 3 bases and J gave up 1 base, with 22 bases separating them. This CDR3 reads CASSSLPRGHPGNTEAFF. In DNA, the CDR3 is TGTGCCAGCAGCTCCCTGCCCAGGGGACATCCAGGGAACACTGAAGCTTTCTTT.

This clone has just one count. The J gene is TRBJ1-6, the V gene TRBV4-3; a possible D gene is TRBD1 (5 bases). V lost 0 bases and J lost 11, with 11 bases in between. Germline V gene sequence: CDR1 LGHNA, CDR2 YSLEER. The CDR3 consists of 14 residues. This CDR3 reads CASSQERQRPPLHF. Written as DNA, the CDR3 is TGCGCCAGCAGCCAAGAAAGACAGCGACCACCCCTCCACTTT.

This clone has a single count. This chain joins TRBV29-1 and TRBJ1-3; tentative D call: TRBD1 (5 bases). With 6 bases removed from V and 2 bases from J, the gap between germline ends came to 11 bases. CDR1 SQVTM and CDR2 ANQGSEA come from the germline V gene. The CDR3 length is 13 residues. The CDR3 DNA follows: TGCAGCGTACGGGGGGGGACTGGAAACACCATATATTTT. The encoded protein is CSVRGGTGNTIYF.

The V and J genes are TRBV15 and TRBJ2-1, with 10 bases matching TRBD2. Looked up from germline, CDR1 is LNHNV and CDR2 is YYDKDF (reference sequence). The CDR3 is made up of 19 amino acids. J lost 8 bases, V lost 2 bases, and 18 bases had no gene match. CDR3 residues: CATSRPSSPPSGSFDEQFF. Written as DNA, the CDR3 is TGTGCCACCAGCAGACCCTCCTCCCCCCCTAGCGGGAGTTTCGATGAGCAGTTCTTC.

The chain couples TRBV7-9 to TRBJ1-5; possibly TRBD1 for D (6 bases). Germline V gene sequence: CDR1 SEHNR, CDR2 FQNEAQ (reference sequence). The CDR3 runs 19 residues. Trimming pared 1 base from V and 3 bases from J, leaving 22 bases between. In DNA, the CDR3 is TGTGCCAGCAGCTTAGTAGAGGGGGGGGGAGTGGCTTACAATCAGCCCCAGCATTTT. Translated, it gives CASSLVEGGGVAYNQPQHF.

The gene calls are TRBV28 and TRBJ2-1, with TRBD2 identical over 10 bases. Germline CDR1 reads MDHEN; CDR2 reads SYDVKM. The CDR3 is 18 amino acids. With 5 bases clipped from V and 8 bases from J, the junction kept 18 bases outside the gene matches. The chain's CDR3 is CASSPSRPLAGGTDEQFF. In DNA form, the CDR3 reads TGTGCCAGCAGTCCCTCTCGACCCTTAGCGGGAGGCACGGATGAGCAGTTCTTC.

The chain couples TRBV30 to TRBJ2-2; TRBD1 matches 9 bases. The CDR3 extends over 14 amino acids. V gave up 5 bases and J gave up 3 bases; unmatched junction bases: 4. Germline loops: CDR1 GTSNPN, CDR2 SVGIG (reference sequence). The CDR3 DNA reads as TGTGCCTGGGGGACAGGGAAGGACACCGGGGAGCTGTTTTTT. This codes for CAWGTGKDTGELFF.

The chain has TRBV6-5 and TRBJ2-5; D not certain. Trimming removed 6 bases at V and 1 base at J, with 15 bases between. The CDR3 is 15 residues long. Germline V lookup: CDR1 MNHEY, CDR2 SVGAGI. The CDR3 region has the DNA TGTGCCAGCAGCCGGCCAGGCGACCTCCAAGAGACCCAGTACTTC. Protein sequence: CASSRPGDLQETQYF.

A note on this clone: Compared with germline, one end of the junction differs, possibly owing to a read error. The V gene is TRBV5-6, the J gene TRBJ1-2, with D possibly being TRBD1 (6 bases). The CDR3 runs 14 residues. Germline loops: CDR1 SGHDT, CDR2 YYEEEE. CDR3 nucleotides: TGTGCCAGCAGCCCCACCGGGACAAGCTATGGCTACCCCTTC. Residues: CASSPTGTSYGYPF.

The chain joins TRBV6-1 to TRBJ2-7, with 7 bases fitting TRBD2. The CDR3 consists of 14 residues. The germline CDR1 and CDR2 sequences are MNHNS and SASEGT. V trimming: 4 bases; J trimming: 5 bases; junction bases outside the gene matches: 8. The CDR3 bases are TGTGCCAGCAGTGCCTTCACTAGCGCCCACGAGCAGTACGTC. Protein: CASSAFTSAHEQYV.

The CDR3 loop reads CASSLTGAGTNEKLFF. CDR3 nucleotide sequence: TGTGCCAGCAGTCTCACAGGGGCTGGCACTAATGAAAAACTGTTTTTT. The rearrangement uses TRBV28 and TRBJ1-4; 7 bases are shared with TRBD1. Trimming cost V 5 bases and J 2 bases; bases outside gene matches: 8. In germline, CDR1 is MDHEN, CDR2 SYDVKM. This CDR3 region has 16 residues.

V usage is TRBV28 and J usage is TRBJ1-6; 8 bases agree with TRBD1. The CDR3 runs to 14 residues. Germline V lookup: CDR1 MDHEN, CDR2 SYDVKM. The junction had 8 bases not matched to a gene; V was cut back by 9 bases and J by 7 bases. The DNA of the CDR3 is TGTGCCAGTCTAAATACAGGGGGAAATTCACCCCTCCACTTT. Translating gives CASLNTGGNSPLHF.

The chain recombines TRBV6-6 with TRBJ2-5; 9 bases align to TRBD2. TRBJ2-7 matches the DNA end more closely, so the J call is doubtful. This CDR3 is built from 15 residues. Per germline, CDR1 MNHNY and CDR2 SVGAGI (reference sequence). The CDR3 DNA follows: TGTGCCAGCAGTCAGCTAGCGGGACATACCTACGAGCAGTACTTC. Amino acids: CASSQLAGHTYEQYF.

The genes are TRBV12-5 and TRBJ1-1; D is undetermined. CDR1 and CDR2 (germline): LGHNT, FRNRAP. The V end lost 0 bases, the J end lost 5 bases, and 19 bases lay between the germline ends. The CDR3 sequence is 17 residues long. The chain's CDR3 is CASGLVLTRVVGTEAFF. CDR3 DNA sequence: TGTGCTAGTGGTTTGGTACTAACGAGGGTCGTGGGAACTGAAGCTTTCTTT.

The chain uses TRBV5-1 and TRBJ2-2; TRBD1 aligns across 7 bases. Unmatched junction bases numbered 3, after V lost 2 bases and J lost 2 bases. The CDR3 is made up of 15 amino acids. Per the germline V gene, CDR1 is SGHRS and CDR2 is YFSETQ. The CDR3 loop is CASSFGTVNTGELFF. The CDR3 DNA reads as TGCGCCAGCAGCTTCGGGACAGTAAACACCGGGGAGCTGTTTTTT.

The chain is built from TRBV7-9 and TRBJ2-2, with 12 bases identical to TRBD2. Unmatched junction bases numbered 11, after V lost 0 bases and J lost 12 bases. Germline CDR1 reads SEHNR; CDR2 reads FQNEAQ (reference sequence). This CDR3 is built from 17 residues. CDR3 nucleotide sequence: TGTGCCAGCAGCTTAGCCCGGACTAGCGGGGACCCAGCAAAGCTGTTTTTT. Encoded protein: CASSLARTSGDPAKLFF.